The 18 T cell receptor beta chains in this list originate from one sample, sequenced in a study of radiotherapy plus CTLA-4 blockade in lung cancer. Produced via immunoSEQ multiplex PCR; TCRdb's table is partial and in-frame only. Here the sample spans around 63,000 clones, 65% to 85% being singletons. The source was peripheral blood, collected from a patient treated with radiotherapy plus ipilimumab. The receptors were gathered from a human donor with non-small cell lung cancer whose response to radiotherapy plus ipilimumab could not be evaluated. Some clones in this sample may be carry-over from other donors' samples.

This clone appeared a single time. The CDR3 protein is CASRPGTGHNQPQHF. CDR3 nucleotide sequence: TGCGCCAGCAGGCCCGGGACAGGGCACAATCAGCCCCAGCATTTT. The J gene is TRBJ1-5, the V gene TRBV5-1; the match to TRBD1 covers 9 bases. The junction had 6 bases not matched to a gene; V was cut back by 5 bases and J by 3 bases. Germline V CDR1 and CDR2: SGHRS, YFSETQ. The CDR3 is 15 amino acids.

This clone was observed a single time. One junction end disagrees with the germline gene, perhaps due to a read error. The same CDR3 also results from other DNA sequences found in this sample. The J gene is TRBJ1-2, the V gene TRBV6-6; 7 positions agree with TRBD1. The germline V gene has CDR1 MNHNY and CDR2 SVGAGI (reference sequence). This CDR3 contains 14 residues. The CDR3 sequence: CASTPRSQGVGYTF. The DNA of the CDR3 is TGCGCCAGCACTCCAAGGTCCCAGGGGGTTGGCTACACCTTC.

This clone appeared a single time. The chain combines TRBV29-1 with TRBJ2-3; D not resolved. Trimming stripped 6 bases from V and 3 bases from J, with 19 bases between. The CDR3 is 15 amino acids. The germline gives CDR1 SQVTM, CDR2 ANQGSEA. CDR3 residues: CSVVEIESLTDTQYF. As DNA, the CDR3 is TGCAGCGTGGTCGAAATTGAGAGTCTTACAGATACGCAGTATTTT.

The chain couples TRBV7-2 to TRBJ2-1; 7 positions agree with TRBD1. The germline V gene encodes CDR1 SGHTA and CDR2 FQGNSA. CDR3 length: 14 residues. Germline trimming cut 4 bases from V and 8 bases from J; bases unmatched to any gene: 8. In DNA form, the CDR3 reads TGTGCCAGCAGCTCGGGACAGATTCGACATGAGCAGTTCTTC. Translated: CASSSGQIRHEQFF.

This chain joins TRBV5-6 and TRBJ2-1; 10 nucleotides agree with TRBD2. The germline V gene has CDR1 SGHDT and CDR2 YYEEEE. CDR3 size: 14 residues. The junction had 9 bases not matched to a gene; V was cut back by 0 bases and J by 15 bases. The CDR3 reads CASSLGLAGQRMFF. In DNA, the CDR3 is TGTGCCAGCAGCTTGGGACTAGCGGGTCAGAGAATGTTCTTC.

Ten or more counts support this clone. The genes are TRBV19 and TRBJ1-1; 8 positions match TRBD1. The CDR3 spans 16 residues. V lost 4 bases, J lost 0 bases, and 7 bases stayed unmatched. Germline lookup yields CDR1 LNHDA and CDR2 SQIVND (reference sequence). DNA of the CDR3: TGTGCCAGTAGTACCCTATCGGGACAGGTGAACACTGAAGCTTTCTTT. The encoded protein is CASSTLSGQVNTEAFF.

The genes are TRBV4-3 and TRBJ1-6; TRBD1 matches 8 bases. Germline CDR1 reads LGHNA; CDR2 reads YSLEER. V was clipped by 3 bases and J by 8 bases; unmatched bases: 9. The CDR3 has 16 amino acids. The CDR3 region has the DNA TGCGCCAGCAGCCATAGAGCGGACAGGGCGGATTCACCCCTCCACTTT. Residues: CASSHRADRADSPLHF.

This chain joins TRBV27 and TRBJ2-3; 10 nucleotides match TRBD2. This CDR3 has 16 amino acids. Looked up from germline, CDR1 is MNHEY and CDR2 is SMNVEV (reference sequence). J was trimmed by 1 base and V by 4 bases; bases with no gene match: 5. The CDR3 here is CASSSLLAGRTDTQYF. CDR3 DNA sequence: TGTGCCAGCAGTTCCCTACTAGCGGGGCGCACAGATACGCAGTATTTT.

This chain uses TRBV6-5 with TRBJ2-7; D is undetermined. With 3 bases removed from V and 5 bases from J, the gap between germline ends came to 11 bases. Germline V gives CDR1 MNHEY, CDR2 SVGAGI. The CDR3 consists of 13 residues. CDR3 residues: CASSYNGQNEQYF. The CDR3, as DNA: TGTGCCAGCAGTTATAATGGGCAGAACGAGCAGTACTTC.

V is TRBV5-1 and J is TRBJ2-5; 11 bases are shared with TRBD2. The DNA end is more similar to TRBJ2-7, so the J call may be wrong. Per germline, CDR1 SGHRS and CDR2 YFSETQ. The CDR3 sequence is 15 residues long. The CDR3 DNA reads as TGCGCCAGCACCCCTGTAGCGGGGGGGCTCTACGAGCAGTACTTC. Its protein is CASTPVAGGLYEQYF.

The chain combines TRBV5-6 with TRBJ1-2, with D hard to call. The CDR3 is made up of 13 amino acids. V lost 6 bases to trimming and J lost 0 bases, with 9 bases between them. CDR1 is SGHDT, CDR2 YYEEEE, per germline. CDR3 in DNA: TGTGCCAGCACCCCGGGGACTAACTATGGCTACACCTTC. This translates into CASTPGTNYGYTF.

V and J are TRBV19 and TRBJ1-6; the match to TRBD1 covers 8 bases. CDR1 LNHDA and CDR2 SQIVND come from the germline V gene (reference sequence). Trimming took 5 bases from V and 10 from J; bases not matched to a gene: 10. CDR3 length: 15 residues. CDR3 sequence (DNA): TGTGCCAGTAGTCCGCCGGACAGGGCCCGATCACCCCTCCACTTT. It yields the protein CASSPPDRARSPLHF.

The V and J genes are TRBV4-2 and TRBJ2-3; a weak D match, TRBD2 (5 bases). This CDR3 region has 15 residues. In germline, CDR1 is LGHNA, CDR2 YNFKEQ. V lost 4 bases, J lost 2 bases, and 13 bases lay in between. CDR3: CASSPGLHLTDTQYF. The CDR3 nucleotides are TGTGCCAGCAGCCCCGGACTCCACCTCACAGATACGCAGTATTTT.

This clone was recorded a few times. This sequence joins TRBV28 and TRBJ1-2; TRBD1 matches at 9 bases. The CDR3 runs 17 residues. The ends lost 8 bases at V and 7 bases at J; junction bases unmatched: 20. Germline V CDR1 and CDR2: MDHEN, SYDVKM. CDR3 sequence reads: CASDYTGQGSFMGGYTF. As DNA, the CDR3 is TGTGCCAGCGACTACACGGGACAGGGATCCTTCATGGGTGGCTACACCTTC.

The gene calls are TRBV7-9 and TRBJ1-1; D not certain. With 6 bases removed from V and 1 base from J, the gap between germline ends came to 12 bases. Germline-derived CDR1 and CDR2 are SEHNR and FQNEAQ (reference sequence). This CDR3 is 14 amino acids long. The CDR3 coding sequence is TGTGCCAGCAGGCTCCCACGGTCGAACACTGAAGCTTTCTTT. Protein product: CASRLPRSNTEAFF.

V is TRBV6-1 and J is TRBJ2-5; TRBD1 agrees at 9 bases. V dropped 5 bases and J dropped 5; count of bases not matched to a gene: 6. This CDR3 is built from 14 residues. In germline, CDR1 is MNHNS, CDR2 SASEGT. The CDR3, as DNA: TGTGCCAGCAGTCCGGGACAGGGAGGCGAGACCCAGTACTTC. Its translation: CASSPGQGGETQYF.

The chain combines TRBV5-1 with TRBJ2-7; D unclear. The CDR3 sequence is 11 residues long. Trimming pared 5 bases from V and 0 bases from J, leaving 3 bases between. The V gene's germline CDR1 is SGHRS and CDR2 YFSETQ. The DNA for the CDR3 is TGCGCCAGCAGGAGCTCCTACGAGCAGTACTTC. Translation gives CASRSSYEQYF.

The genes are TRBV19 and TRBJ2-1; the D gene is possibly TRBD2 (7 bases). In germline, CDR1 is LNHDA, CDR2 SQIVND (reference sequence). This CDR3 region has 16 residues. V lost 1 base to trimming and J lost 2 bases, with 12 bases between them. DNA of the CDR3: TGTGCCAGTAGTATAGTAAGGGGGGGGACCTACAATGAGCAGTTCTTC. This codes for CASSIVRGGTYNEQFF.